The sequence of this TCR beta chain was determined in a study of beta chain features in type 1 diabetes. Study-wide context: All samples combined gave roughly 100,000,000 sorted cells for examination.

All of the isolated RNA was reverse transcribed, so expressed TCRB transcripts were sequenced. There were about 3.57 million reads on average in the naive, central memory and regulatory T cell samples. Generated by immunoSEQ multiplex PCR, the TCRdb table keeps only in-frame clones and is missing some. The sample has 150,000 to 170,000 clones; around 8% are singletons. Looked up from germline, CDR1 is MGHRA and CDR2 is YSYEKL. The CDR3 spans 16 residues. V lost 1 base and J lost 8; bases outside the gene matches: 6. The sample holds a few counts of this clone. Antigen specificity is unknown. Findings and caveats of the study: Type 1 diabetes patients had fewer VDJ junction insertions and more deletions.

Populations obtained by sorting all exceeded 95% purity. The chain employs TRBV4-1 and TRBJ1-6; 9 nucleotides agree with TRBD1. This TCR derives from a man aged 18 to 35 in good health. The sequenced sample consisted of central memory CD4+ T cells from blood. CDR3 sequence (DNA): TGCGCCAGCAGCCAAGCCCCGACAGGGGGGTATTCACCCCTCCACTTT. Protein sequence: CASSQAPTGGYSPLHF.